The subject of this entry is one T cell receptor (beta chain). The data were obtained in a study of blood T cells in healthy people across ages. Primed by a sample-barcoded 5' primer and a J-beta primer mix, a second PCR proceeded for about 6 to 12 cycles. TCRdb reprocessed the 5' RACE reads via MiXCR and lists one record per CDR3 protein. The data contain approximately 780,000 distinct CDR3 sequences, under 30% of them seen just once; the ten biggest clones take up less than 3.5%. Germline V lookup: CDR1 DFQATT, CDR2 SNEGSKA (reference sequence). The CDR3 covers 12 residues. The V gene lost 7 bases and the J gene lost 8 bases, with 15 bases spanning the gap. These data were also reused for a study on T cells of mothers and their children. From that report: Once extracted, all RNA went into cDNA synthesis at around 1.6 ug per 15 ul. Related mother-child pairs shared slightly more overlap than unrelated pairs, but the difference was non-significant.

The V and J genes are TRBV20-1 and TRBJ2-1, with a weak D call TRBD1 (6 bases). The sequence was collected from a boy under 18 in good health. The sample consisted of blood. The CDR3 bases are TGCAGTGTTTCGCCCAGGGGAGATGAGCAGTTCTTC. It is translated as CSVSPRGDEQFF.